A selection of T cell receptor beta chains follows, all from one sample in a study of blood T cell repertoires in COVID-19. The assay was immunoSEQ multiplex PCR, and TCRdb's table has in-frame clones only and misses some. The sample records about 220,000 clones, 82% being singletons. Sequencing was carried out using peripheral blood. Every receptor here comes from a woman aged 80 or over with acute or convalescent COVID-19. CDR3s include the opening cysteine and the closing phenylalanine or tryptophan. The D gene is left open where the match is weak. Clone size is shown for a subset of rows, as once, few, many or a class of expanded clone.

cdr3_nt cdr3_aa d_call v_call clone_size j_call cdr3_length
TGTGCCAGCAGCCCAAACTCAGGGGGCCCGTTCTTC CASSPNSGGPFF TRBD1 TRBV7-2 - TRBJ2-1 12
TGTGCCAGCAGCCAAGATGGGTCAGGGGGGATAACTGAAGCTTTCTTT CASSQDGSGGITEAFF TRBD1 TRBV3-1/TRBV3-2 - TRBJ1-1 16
TGTGCCAGCAGCATGGGAGCCTTCGGCACTGAAGCTTTCTTT CASSMGAFGTEAFF - TRBV7-2 - TRBJ1-1 14
TGTGCCAGCAGCCAAGGGGGAGGGGGCTACGAGCAGTACTTC CASSQGGGGYEQYF - TRBV4-2 - TRBJ2-7 14
TGTGCCAGCAGACCCCCCGGGAGGTTTAATTCACCCCTCCACTTT CASRPPGRFNSPLHF - TRBV7-8 once TRBJ1-6 15
TGTGCCGCCGGACAGGGGTCCAATCAGCCCCAGCATTTT CAAGQGSNQPQHF TRBD1 TRBV19 - TRBJ1-5 13
TGTGCCACCAGTGACTGGGGCAGGGGGTCTCCAGATACGCAGTATTTT CATSDWGRGSPDTQYF TRBD1 TRBV24-1 - TRBJ2-3 16
TGTGCCAGCAGTGAAGCGATAGGGGATTCACCCCTCCACTTT CASSEAIGDSPLHF - TRBV6-1 - TRBJ1-6 14
TGTGCCAGCAGTGGACTAGAGGCCGATACGCAGTATTTT CASSGLEADTQYF - TRBV2 - TRBJ2-3 13
TGTGCCAGCAGCGAGACTCGAGCTTTCTTT CASSETRAFF - TRBV2 - TRBJ1-1 10
TGTGCCAGCAGCTCTACAGGGGGGAGGACTGAAGCTTTCTTT CASSSTGGRTEAFF TRBD1 TRBV11-3 once TRBJ1-1 14
TGTGCCAGCAGCGTTGTAGTGGGCCCCACAGATACGCAGTATTTT CASSVVVGPTDTQYF - TRBV7-8 - TRBJ2-3 15
TGTGCCAGCAGTGACGCGGTGAACACTGAAGCTTTCTTT CASSDAVNTEAFF - TRBV2 - TRBJ1-1 13
TGTGCCAGCATAGAGAGAGGGACCGGGGAGCTGTTTTTT CASIERGTGELFF - TRBV2 - TRBJ2-2 13
TGTGCCATCAGTGAGTCGGCAGGGTCTAACTATGGCTACACCTTC CAISESAGSNYGYTF - TRBV10-3 - TRBJ1-2 15
TGTGCCAGCAGCCCGATGGGGGACAGGGGCAATCAGCCCCAGCATTTT CASSPMGDRGNQPQHF TRBD1 TRBV11-2 - TRBJ1-5 16
TGTGCCAGCAGCTTAACTCAGGGGGCTGACACTGAAGCTTTCTTT CASSLTQGADTEAFF TRBD1 TRBV9 once TRBJ1-1 15
TGTGCCAGCTCACCACCGTTAGTCACAGATACGCAGTATTTT CASSPPLVTDTQYF - TRBV18 - TRBJ2-3 14
TGTGCCAGCAGCCAAAACGGGAACACTGAAGCTTTCTTT CASSQNGNTEAFF - TRBV7-3 - TRBJ1-1 13
TGTGCCAGCAGCACAGGGACAGCGAACACCGGGGAGCTGTTTTTT CASSTGTANTGELFF TRBD1 TRBV9 - TRBJ2-2 15
TGTGCCAGCAGCATGGGGACTAGCGGGTTCTACAATGAGCAGTTCTTC CASSMGTSGFYNEQFF TRBD2 TRBV7-6 - TRBJ2-1 16
TGTGCCAGCTCACCAAACCCCACAGGGGTTATGACGTCCTACGAGCAGTACTTC CASSPNPTGVMTSYEQYF TRBD1 TRBV18 few TRBJ2-7 18
TGTGCCAGCAGTTTTCCAGACACTGAAGCTTTCTTT CASSFPDTEAFF - TRBV12-3/TRBV12-4 few TRBJ1-1 12
TGTGCCAGCAGCTTAGTCAGGGGTAACTCACCCCTCCACTTT CASSLVRGNSPLHF - TRBV7-8 once TRBJ1-6 14
TGTGCCTGGAGTGGGCCCCCACTAGCGAATGAGCAGTTCTTC CAWSGPPLANEQFF TRBD2 TRBV30 - TRBJ2-1 14
TGTGCCAGCAGCCAAGGAGAGTACCGGGGAACAGATACGCAGTATTTT CASSQGEYRGTDTQYF - TRBV3-1/TRBV3-2 - TRBJ2-3 16
TGTGCCAGCAGCCGAACAGGGGACTCTGGGGCCAACGTCCTGACTTTC CASSRTGDSGANVLTF TRBD1 TRBV28 - TRBJ2-6 16
TGCGCCAGCGGCCCAGGGAATAATGAAAAACTGTTTTTT CASGPGNNEKLFF - TRBV5-1 - TRBJ1-4 13
TGCGCCAGCAGCCCCGGACTAGCGGGGGTTACGCAGTATTTT CASSPGLAGVTQYF TRBD2 TRBV5-1 - TRBJ2-3 14
TGTGCCAGCAGCTTAGTAGGCGGGGGGGTTTCCTACGAGCAGTACTTC CASSLVGGGVSYEQYF TRBD2 TRBV7-2 - TRBJ2-7 16
TGTGCCAGTACCTTTACAGAGAACACTGAAGCTTTCTTT CASTFTENTEAFF - TRBV19 - TRBJ1-1 13
TGTGCCAGCAGCTTAGCCCGGGGGGGAAGGGATGAGCAGTTCTTC CASSLARGGRDEQFF TRBD2 TRBV7-9 once TRBJ2-1 15
TGTGCCAGCAGGTCTAGCGGGGGGGCCTACGAGCAGTACTTC CASRSSGGAYEQYF TRBD2 TRBV7-2 - TRBJ2-7 14
TGTGCCAGCAGTTTATCGAGCACAGGGGGCGCGGGCTACACCTTC CASSLSSTGGAGYTF TRBD1 TRBV27 once TRBJ1-2 15
TGTGCCAGCAGTGTACGACAGGGGGCGAGGGATACGCAGTATTTT CASSVRQGARDTQYF TRBD1 TRBV2 - TRBJ2-3 15
TGTGCCAGCAGGGGGCGGATCAATCAGCCCCAGCATTTT CASRGRINQPQHF - TRBV2 - TRBJ1-5 13
TGTGCCAGCAGTCCGACAGTGTCGGGTTATTCACCCCTCCACTTT CASSPTVSGYSPLHF - TRBV28 - TRBJ1-6 15
TGCGCCAGCAGCCCGTGGGGCCACCGGAACACTGAAGCTTTCTTT CASSPWGHRNTEAFF - TRBV4-1 - TRBJ1-1 15
TGTGCCAGCAGCGCTGGGACTAGCAGGTCCACAGATACGCAGTATTTT CASSAGTSRSTDTQYF TRBD2 TRBV5-4 - TRBJ2-3 16
TGTGCCAGCAGCCAGGCGACTAGCGGGGAAGAGACCCAGTACTTC CASSQATSGEETQYF TRBD2 TRBV3-1/TRBV3-2 - TRBJ2-5 15
TGTGCCAGCAGGACGGACAGGGGATCTTATAATTCACCCCTCCACTTT CASRTDRGSYNSPLHF TRBD1 TRBV2 - TRBJ1-6 16
TGTGCCAGCAGCCAAGGGCTGAACACTGAAGCTTTCTTT CASSQGLNTEAFF - TRBV3-1/TRBV3-2 few TRBJ1-1 13
TGTGCCAGCAGCTTAGTACAGACGAACACCGGGGAGCTGTTTTTT CASSLVQTNTGELFF - TRBV7-8 few TRBJ2-2 15
TGCGCCATCCTAGGGACTAGCAAAACAGATACGCAGTATTTT CAILGTSKTDTQYF TRBD2 TRBV10-2 - TRBJ2-3 14
TGTGCCACCAGCAGGGACAAGAACACCGGGGAGCTGTTTTTT CATSRDKNTGELFF - TRBV15 - TRBJ2-2 14
TGTGCCAGCAGCCTACAGGGTTTTAACTATGGCTACACCTTC CASSLQGFNYGYTF - TRBV6-5 - TRBJ1-2 14
TGTGCCAGCAGCTTAGTTGCGGGGAGCAGCGGCGAGCAGTACTTC CASSLVAGSSGEQYF - TRBV11-3 once TRBJ2-7 15
TGTGCCAGCAGCTTAAATCCTCGGGAAAAACTGTTTTTT CASSLNPREKLFF - TRBV7-3 - TRBJ1-4 13
TGTGCCACCAGTGATTATGGGCAGTTTGACTATGGCTACACCTTC CATSDYGQFDYGYTF - TRBV24-1 - TRBJ1-2 15
TGTGCCAGTAGCCCAATAGTCTCTGGGGCCAACGTCCTGACTTTC CASSPIVSGANVLTF - TRBV19 - TRBJ2-6 15
TGTGCCAGCAGTAGCCGTGGGGGGGCTGTTAATGAAAAACTGTTTTTT CASSSRGGAVNEKLFF - TRBV6-9 - TRBJ1-4 16
TGTGCCAGCAGCCGCAGACAGAAGGACACTGAAGCTTTCTTT CASSRRQKDTEAFF - TRBV3-1/TRBV3-2 - TRBJ1-1 14
TGTGCCAGCAGTGAAGGTCCCTCCCCTTTCTTT CASSEGPSPFF - TRBV2 - TRBJ1-1 11